Below, one T cell receptor beta chain is given with its context. As yet, its antigen is unknown. Autoimmune disease history or systemic immunosuppression excluded patients. Peripheral blood came from all dose cohorts at three timepoints. The sample is drawn from a study of OX40 agonist ivuxolimab in advanced cancers. Across the study: Allowance was made for prior anti-PD-1, anti-PD-L1 or anti-CTLA-4 therapy, and roughly 40% had some.

The trim removed 4 bases at V and 2 bases at J, leaving 3 bases unmatched. Germline lookup yields CDR1 SGHRS and CDR2 YFSETQ. The CDR3 spans 15 residues. The repertoire was sequenced with immunoSEQ multiplex PCR; TCRdb's copy has only in-frame clones and lacks some. The sample has under 50,000 clones, 60% to 80% seen once. Notes on the study in general: The average count of expanded clones was higher among CD8+ T cells than among CD4+.

The receptor was derived from an adult with an advanced solid tumor such as melanoma, head and neck, liver or kidney cancer. This material consisted of CD4+ or CD8+ T cells sorted from blood, taken in a trial of the OX40 agonist ivuxolimab. The genes are TRBV5-1 and TRBJ2-2, with 9 bases matching TRBD2. CDR3: CASSPTSGNTGELFF. The CDR3 coding sequence is TGCGCCAGCAGCCCGACTAGCGGAAACACCGGGGAGCTGTTTTTT.